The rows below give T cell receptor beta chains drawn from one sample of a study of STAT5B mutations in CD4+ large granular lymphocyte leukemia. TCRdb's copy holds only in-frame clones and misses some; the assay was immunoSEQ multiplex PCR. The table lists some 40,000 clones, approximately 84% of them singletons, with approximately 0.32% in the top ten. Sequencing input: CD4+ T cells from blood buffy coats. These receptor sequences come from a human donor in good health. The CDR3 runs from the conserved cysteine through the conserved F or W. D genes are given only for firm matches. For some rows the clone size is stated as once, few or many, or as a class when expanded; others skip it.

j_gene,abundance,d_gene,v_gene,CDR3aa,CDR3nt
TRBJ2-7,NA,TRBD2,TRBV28,CASSLIGGGAREQYF,TGTGCCAGCAGTTTAATTGGGGGAGGGGCTCGCGAGCAGTACTTC
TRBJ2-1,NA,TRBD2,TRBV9,CASSVGGSGGFWNEQFF,TGTGCCAGCAGCGTAGGTGGTAGCGGGGGGTTTTGGAATGAGCAGTTCTTC
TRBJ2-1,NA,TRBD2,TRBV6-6,CASSARLAGAYNEQFF,TGTGCCAGCAGTGCCCGACTAGCGGGAGCTTACAATGAGCAGTTCTTC
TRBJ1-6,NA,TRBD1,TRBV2,CASTRTGIYNSPLHF,TGTGCCAGCACCAGGACAGGAATCTATAATTCACCCCTCCACTTT
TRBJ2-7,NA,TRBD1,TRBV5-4,CASSLEGQISYEQYF,TGTGCCAGCAGCTTGGAGGGACAGATCTCCTACGAGCAGTACTTC
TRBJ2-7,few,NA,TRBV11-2,CASSLRAGERSEQYF,TGTGCCAGCAGCTTAAGGGCAGGGGAAAGATCCGAGCAGTACTTC
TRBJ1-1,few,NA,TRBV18,CASSSEENTEAFF,TGTGCCAGCTCATCCGAAGAGAACACTGAAGCTTTCTTT
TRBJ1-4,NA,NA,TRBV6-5,CASSPTFATNEKLFF,TGTGCCAGCAGCCCGACTTTTGCAACTAATGAAAAACTGTTTTTT
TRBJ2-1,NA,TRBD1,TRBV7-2,CASSLEGGGHNEQFF,TGTGCCAGCAGCTTGGAAGGGGGCGGCCACAATGAGCAGTTCTTC
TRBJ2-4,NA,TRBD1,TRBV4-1,CASSQDVDREIFKNIQYF,TGCGCCAGCAGCCAAGATGTGGACAGGGAAATTTTTAAAAACATTCAGTACTTC
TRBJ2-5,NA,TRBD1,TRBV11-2,CASSRQGQETQYF,TGTGCCAGCAGCAGACAGGGGCAAGAGACCCAGTACTTC
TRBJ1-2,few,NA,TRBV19,CASKEAKYGYTF,TGTGCCAGTAAGGAGGCTAAGTACGGCTACACCTTC
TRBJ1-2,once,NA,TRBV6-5,CASSRRQAANYGYTF,TGTGCCAGCAGCCGCAGACAGGCTGCTAACTATGGCTACACCTTC
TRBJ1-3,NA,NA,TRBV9,CASSGRWGSGNTIYF,TGTGCCAGCAGCGGACGTTGGGGCTCTGGAAACACCATATATTTT
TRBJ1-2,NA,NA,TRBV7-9,CASSSRDGYGYTF,TGTGCCAGCAGCTCGAGGGACGGCTATGGCTACACCTTC
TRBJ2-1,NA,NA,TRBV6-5,CASSYAWVADEQFF,TGTGCCAGCAGTTACGCGTGGGTAGCCGATGAGCAGTTCTTC
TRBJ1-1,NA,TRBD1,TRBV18,CASSPPQDRGTEAFF,TGTGCCAGCTCACCACCGCAGGACAGGGGAACTGAAGCTTTCTTT
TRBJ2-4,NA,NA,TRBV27,CASSVQEQAKNIQYF,TGTGCCAGCAGTGTGCAGGAACAGGCCAAAAACATTCAGTACTTC